This TCR beta chain was found in a study of blood T cell repertoires in COVID-19. Study context: The United States, Italy and Spain supplied acute and convalescent COVID-19 samples. T cells, B-cell-depleted T cells, or PBMCs provided the cDNA or gDNA that served as material.

There are 16 residues in the CDR3. Germline-derived CDR1 and CDR2 are SGHAT and FQNNGV. With V trimmed by 1 base and J by 6 bases, 8 bases remained unmatched. Under the authors' procedure: It was from reference gene primer amplification that nucleated cell counts were estimated. TCRdb keeps only in-frame clones here, not all; method: immunoSEQ multiplex PCR. That table gives V, J and clone size, and the DNA gave D and trimming. The table includes 95,000 to 150,000 clones, roughly 75% detected once. The chain recombines TRBV11-2 with TRBJ2-3, with TRBD1 matching 9 bases. The specimen sequenced was peripheral blood. This receptor was taken from a man aged 55 to 70 with active or convalescent COVID-19. The CDR3 reads CASSLVGQGSRDTQYF. CDR3 nucleotides: TGTGCCAGCAGCTTAGTAGGACAGGGGAGTAGGGATACGCAGTATTTT.